This T cell receptor (beta chain) was captured in a study of identical twins. General study results and limits: The study reached conclusions through statistical analysis that was cross-sectional, not following the same donors. There was more out-of-frame TCR alpha sharing in monozygotic twins than models estimated.

Carrying unique molecular identifiers, the cDNA also gained a universal primer site through template switching. TCRdb processed the 5' RACE reads anew with MiXCR; each CDR3 protein has one entry. The repertoire has about 340,000 distinct CDR3 sequences, more than 9% of them found once; the top ten carry around 7.2%. This clonotype has a handful of counts. The antigen remains unidentified. The same sample was also used in a study of yellow fever vaccine responses in identical twins.

This clonotype was obtained from a woman aged 18-35 years in good health. Sequenced: CD8+ T cells sorted from blood.

The CDR3 sequence: CSAISLGVQETQYF. In DNA form, the CDR3 reads TGCAGTGCCATATCCTTGGGGGTCCAAGAGACCCAGTACTTC. The V call is TRBV20-1, the J call TRBJ2-5; D assignment may be TRBD1 or TRBD2 (5 bases each). CDR1 and CDR2 from the germline V gene are DFQATT and SNEGSKA (reference sequence). This CDR3 is 14 amino acids long. The V gene lost 6 bases and the J gene lost 1 base, with 15 bases spanning the gap.